The clone carrying this T cell receptor beta chain has just a few counts. This CDR3 has 14 amino acids. The V gene's germline CDR1 is SQVTM and CDR2 ANQGSEA. The V end was cut by 1 base, the J end by 2 bases, with 9 bases between. One entry per CDR3 protein results from TCRdb running MiXCR on the 5' RACE reads. This table has a few hundred thousand distinct CDR3 sequences, 20% to 25% appearing once. These data belong to a study of identical twins. The same data also contributed to another study, on T cells expressing NK-cell markers. This second report adds: NKG2C+ dominant clonotype frequencies in over 5 donors were roughly 1.0-7.5% of CD8+ T cells.

The clonotype was recovered from a woman aged 18-35 years in good health. The V call is TRBV29-1, the J call TRBJ1-5, with D maybe TRBD1 (6 bases). Sequenced: CD4+ T cells sorted from blood. In DNA, the CDR3 is TGCAGCGTTGAAGTGGCAGGGGGCAATCAGCCCCAGCATTTT. This translates into CSVEVAGGNQPQHF.